Below, 32 T cell receptor beta chains from the same sample are listed, as sequenced in a study of blood T cell repertoires in COVID-19. Repertoires were generated with immunoSEQ multiplex PCR, while TCRdb's copy carries only in-frame clones and drops some. The data contain over 100,000 clones, around 89% of them singletons. Sequenced input: peripheral blood. The source of these receptors is a human donor with acute or convalescent COVID-19. The donor label of this sample is uncertain.

The chain uses TRBV25-1 and TRBJ1-1; 7 bases match TRBD1. Trimming cost V 3 bases and J 1 base; bases outside gene matches: 5. Germline-derived CDR1 and CDR2 are MGHDK and SYGVNS. CDR3 length: 15 amino acids. CDR3 nucleotide sequence: TGTGCCAGCAGTGACTTGGGACAGAGGAACACTGAAGCTTTCTTT. This translates into CASSDLGQRNTEAFF. The entire variable domain, with the rest obtained from reference TRBV25-1 and TRBJ1-1, is as follows: EADIYQTPRYLVIGTGKKITLECSQTMGHDKMYWYQQDPGMELHLIHYSYGVNSTEKGDLSSESTVSRIRTEHFPLTLESARPSHTSQYLCASSDLGQRNTEAFFGQGTRLTVV.

The chain links TRBV15 to TRBJ1-4; a weak D match, TRBD1 (5 bases). The V end was cut by 0 bases, the J end by 4 bases, with 6 bases between. There are 14 residues in the CDR3. CDR1 is LNHNV, CDR2 YYDKDF, per germline (reference sequence). The CDR3 DNA follows: TGTGCCACCAGCAGAGACAGGGTTAATGAAAAACTGTTTTTT. Its protein is CATSRDRVNEKLFF.

The chain links TRBV15 to TRBJ1-6, with D perhaps TRBD1 (5 bases). Germline loops: CDR1 LNHNV, CDR2 YYDKDF (reference sequence). The CDR3 contains 14 residues. The V and J ends lost 5 bases and 7 bases respectively, with 12 bases between them. In nucleotides, the CDR3 is TGTGCCACCAGCCGACAGTCTCTGAATTCACCCCTCCACTTT. Its protein product is CATSRQSLNSPLHF.

This chain links TRBV9 with TRBJ2-3, with 10 positions matching TRBD2. Germline CDR1 SGDLS, CDR2 YYNGEE. V was clipped by 6 bases and J by 4 bases; unmatched bases: 8. The CDR3 has 15 residues. CDR3 amino acids: CASTVTGLAPDTQYF. Written as DNA, the CDR3 is TGTGCCAGCACAGTGACGGGACTAGCGCCAGATACGCAGTATTTT.

A single count supports this clone. Other nucleotide sequences in the sample specify the same CDR3. The V call is TRBV6-2 or TRBV6-3, the J call TRBJ1-2, with D hard to call. Germline V gene sequence: CDR1 MNHEY, CDR2 SVGEGT. The V end was cut by 0 bases, the J end by 3 bases, with 5 bases between. The CDR3 consists of 13 residues. CDR3 nucleotides: TGTGCCAGCAGTTACTCAGAGGACTATGGCTACACCTTC. It codes for CASSYSEDYGYTF.

V gene TRBV19 combines with J gene TRBJ2-6, with D tentatively TRBD2 (5 bases). Per germline, CDR1 LNHDA and CDR2 SQIVND (reference sequence). V gave up 8 bases and J gave up 4 bases, with 18 bases separating them. The CDR3 runs 16 residues. CDR3 protein: CASRRQTGGGANVLTF. The CDR3 nucleotides read TGTGCCAGTCGGCGTCAGACGGGCGGGGGGGCCAACGTCCTGACTTTC.

This chain uses TRBV30 with TRBJ1-2; TRBD1 agrees at 7 bases. Unmatched junction bases numbered 9, after V lost 4 bases and J lost 4 bases. This CDR3 is built from 14 residues. Looked up from germline, CDR1 is GTSNPN and CDR2 is SVGIG (reference sequence). The CDR3 spells CAWTRQGTGYGYTF. CDR3 nucleotides: TGTGCCTGGACCAGACAGGGAACCGGCTATGGCTACACCTTC.

The chain uses TRBV2 and TRBJ1-2, with 10 bases identical to TRBD1. From germline, CDR1 is SNHLY and CDR2 FYNNEI. The CDR3 contains 15 residues. The V gene end was trimmed by 2 bases and the J gene end by 8 bases; junction bases not matched to a gene: 8. CDR3 sequence: CASSELGQGQGGYTF. The DNA of the CDR3 is TGTGCCAGCAGTGAACTGGGACAGGGACAGGGGGGCTACACCTTC.

This chain links TRBV5-1 with TRBJ1-2, with 8 positions matching TRBD1. This CDR3 region has 14 residues. V gave up 6 bases and J gave up 5 bases; unmatched junction bases: 9. Germline values: CDR1 SGHRS, CDR2 YFSETQ. CDR3 DNA: TGCGCCAGCAACGGACAGGGATCTTCGTATGGCTACACCTTC. Protein product: CASNGQGSSYGYTF.

This chain connects TRBV18 to TRBJ1-1; no firm D call. Germline CDR1 and CDR2: KGHSH and LQKENI. The V and J ends lost 2 bases and 1 base respectively, with 5 bases between them. This CDR3 region has 13 residues. CDR3 region: CASSPGGNTEAFF. The CDR3, as DNA: TGTGCCAGCTCACCAGGAGGGAACACTGAAGCTTTCTTT.

The chain combines TRBV29-1 with TRBJ1-5; D may be TRBD1 (6 bases). V lost 6 bases to trimming and J lost 3 bases, with 9 bases between them. Germline assignment: CDR1 SQVTM and CDR2 ANQGSEA. The CDR3 is 12 residues long. The CDR3 sequence: CSVRDNNQPQHF. The CDR3 DNA sequence: TGCAGCGTCCGGGACAACAATCAGCCCCAGCATTTT.

This chain connects TRBV12-3 or TRBV12-4 to TRBJ1-1; tentative D call: TRBD1 (5 bases). The germline V and J ends were trimmed by 1 base and 7 bases, with 7 bases remaining between them. The CDR3 is made up of 12 amino acids. This CDR3 reads CASSLGGFEAFF. In DNA form, the CDR3 reads TGTGCCAGCAGTTTAGGGGGCTTTGAAGCTTTCTTT.

This chain connects TRBV5-1 to TRBJ1-2; D remains ambiguous. The V gene's germline CDR1 is SGHRS and CDR2 YFSETQ. This CDR3 comprises 15 residues. Deletions cut 0 bases from V and 5 bases from J, with 14 bases between. The chain's CDR3 is CASSLVAGLGYGYTF. Here the CDR3 DNA reads TGCGCCAGCAGCTTGGTTGCGGGTCTGGGATATGGCTACACCTTC.

The chain uses TRBV4-2 and TRBJ1-2; perhaps TRBD1 as D (6 bases). The CDR3 has 15 residues. The germline gives CDR1 LGHNA, CDR2 YNFKEQ. V was cut by 0 bases and J by 6 bases, with 14 bases left in between. CDR3 coding DNA: TGTGCCAGCAGCCAAGACCTACGGACAGACAATGGCTACACCTTC. Protein: CASSQDLRTDNGYTF.

The V call is TRBV25-1, the J call TRBJ1-1, with D maybe TRBD1 (6 bases). Germline CDR1 reads MGHDK; CDR2 reads SYGVNS. The ends were cut back, 1 base at V and 8 bases at J, with 11 bases in the middle. The CDR3 contains 13 residues. The CDR3 region has the DNA TGTGCCAGCAGTGAATTATACAGGGTAGAAGCTTTCTTT. Translated, it gives CASSELYRVEAFF.

This clone was seen a few times. This chain connects TRBV7-8 to TRBJ2-1; D is possibly TRBD2 (6 bases). Germline V gene sequence: CDR1 SGHVS, CDR2 FQNEAQ. The V end was cut by 5 bases, the J end by 2 bases, with 13 bases between. The CDR3 is 15 residues long. The CDR3 loop reads CASSLGGYTYNEQFF. CDR3 nucleotide sequence: TGTGCCAGCAGCCTCGGGGGTTATACCTACAATGAGCAGTTCTTC.

This clone has just one count. The chain is built from TRBV7-9 and TRBJ1-2; D unresolved. This CDR3 has 14 amino acids. V lost 0 bases to trimming and J lost 2 bases, with 7 bases between them. Germline-derived CDR1 and CDR2 are SEHNR and FQNEAQ (reference sequence). DNA of the CDR3: TGTGCCAGCAGCTTAGCGTCCGGGAACTATGGCTACACCTTC. Its translation: CASSLASGNYGYTF.

This rearrangement joins TRBV7-9 to TRBJ2-5, with D possibly being TRBD2 (7 bases). Germline V CDR1 and CDR2: SEHNR, FQNEAQ (reference sequence). V dropped 5 bases and J dropped 3 bases, with 22 bases sitting between them. The length of the CDR3 is 17 residues. The CDR3 loop reads CASSPFRGSGEEETQYF. CDR3 sequence (DNA): TGTGCCAGCAGCCCGTTTAGGGGGAGCGGGGAAGAAGAGACCCAGTACTTC.

The table lists this clone with a count of one. The V call is TRBV14, the J call TRBJ2-7; 10 bases line up with TRBD1. J was trimmed by 2 bases and V by 4 bases; bases with no gene match: 5. CDR1 is SGHDN, CDR2 FVKESK, per germline. There are 15 residues in the CDR3. CDR3 amino acids: CASSRLGQGAYEQYF. CDR3 in DNA: TGTGCCAGCAGCCGTTTAGGACAGGGGGCCTACGAGCAGTACTTC.

This clone showed up just once. V and J are TRBV19 and TRBJ1-2; the D gene is possibly TRBD1 (5 bases). The length of the CDR3 is 15 residues. With 6 bases removed from V and 8 bases from J, the gap between germline ends came to 22 bases. Germline V gene lookup returns CDR1 LNHDA and CDR2 SQIVND (reference sequence). The CDR3 sequence: CASRLLEGLRYGYTF. The CDR3 DNA follows: TGTGCCAGTAGGTTATTAGAGGGACTCCGTTACGGCTACACCTTC.

The V gene is TRBV11-2, the J gene TRBJ2-1; D is possibly TRBD2 (7 bases). V was pared by 5 bases and J by 1 base, with 12 bases between. This CDR3 comprises 15 residues. Per the germline V gene, CDR1 is SGHAT and CDR2 is FQNNGV. DNA for the CDR3: TGTGCCAGCAGCCGTGGGGGGGCGTCCTACAATGAGCAGTTCTTC. The encoded protein is CASSRGGASYNEQFF. Full variable domain (outside the CDR3, taken from reference TRBV11-2 and TRBJ2-1): EAGVAQSPRYKIIEKRQSVAFWCNPISGHATLYWYQQILGQGPKLLIQFQNNGVVDDSQLPKDRFSAERLKGVDSTLKIQPAKLEDSAVYLCASSRGGASYNEQFFGPGTRLTVL.

This CDR3 is CASLGSLTVSNQPQHF. The CDR3 bases are TGTGCCAGTCTCGGGTCACTGACAGTTAGCAATCAGCCCCAGCATTTT. This chain links TRBV6-6 with TRBJ1-5; tentative D call: TRBD1 (5 bases). Germline CDR1 and CDR2: MNHNY and SVGAGI (reference sequence). The CDR3 runs 16 residues. The V end lost 9 bases, the J end lost 0 bases, and 18 bases lay between the germline ends.

This sequence joins TRBV10-3 and TRBJ1-1; D remains unclear. CDR1 and CDR2 (germline): ENHRY, SYGVKD. Trimming removed 6 bases from V and 2 bases from J, with 16 bases in between. The CDR3 has 15 residues. The CDR3 DNA is TGTGCCATCAGGCCTGGAGGACGGTTCAACACTGAAGCTTTCTTT. Encoded protein: CAIRPGGRFNTEAFF.

The chain recombines TRBV19 with TRBJ2-1; maybe TRBD2 (6 bases). Trimming left V 3 bases short and J 2 bases short, with 17 bases between. The CDR3 runs 17 residues. Germline CDR1 and CDR2: LNHDA and SQIVND (reference sequence). The CDR3 region is CASSIPAAGPAYNEQFF. The CDR3 DNA reads TGTGCCAGTAGTATCCCCGCAGCGGGCCCAGCCTACAATGAGCAGTTCTTC. Filled out from reference TRBV19 and TRBJ2-1, the complete variable domain reads DGGITQSPKYLFRKEGQNVTLSCEQNLNHDAMYWYRQDPGQGLRLIYYSQIVNDFQKGDIAEGYSVSREKKESFPLTVTSAQKNPTAFYLCASSIPAAGPAYNEQFFGPGTRLTVL.

The V gene is TRBV9, the J gene TRBJ2-7; D might be TRBD2 (6 bases). Between the trimmed V and J ends, which lost 0 bases and 5 bases, there was a span of 12 bases. Germline CDR1 and CDR2: SGDLS and YYNGEE. CDR3 size: 14 residues. This chain's CDR3 is CASSVGTGTDEQYF. DNA of the CDR3: TGTGCCAGCAGCGTAGGAACCGGGACTGACGAGCAGTACTTC.

The rearrangement uses TRBV27 and TRBJ1-1, with 9 bases that match TRBD1. Germline CDR1 and CDR2: MNHEY and SMNVEV (reference sequence). Germline trimming cut 1 base from V and 1 base from J; bases unmatched to any gene: 1. CDR3 length: 15 amino acids. The CDR3 here is CASSLLGQGNTEAFF. CDR3 DNA: TGTGCCAGCAGTTTATTGGGACAGGGGAACACTGAAGCTTTCTTT.

The CDR3 bases are TGTGCCAGCAGTACCTACCCACAGGGCCGCGGCTACACCTTC. Translation gives CASSTYPQGRGYTF. V is TRBV28 and J is TRBJ1-2; possibly TRBD1 for D (6 bases). Between the trimmed V and J ends, which lost 5 bases and 8 bases, there was a span of 18 bases. The CDR3 consists of 14 residues. Per germline, CDR1 MDHEN and CDR2 SYDVKM.

The genes are TRBV4-2 and TRBJ1-4, with D possibly being TRBD1 (5 bases). This CDR3 comprises 15 residues. From germline, CDR1 is LGHNA and CDR2 YNFKEQ. Trimming left V 2 bases short and J 7 bases short, with 14 bases between. The CDR3 region has the DNA TGTGCCAGCAGCCAACGAAAGGGGCGAGGTGAAAAACTGTTTTTT. It translates to CASSQRKGRGEKLFF.

The rearrangement uses TRBV5-5 and TRBJ1-5; D gene uncertain. The CDR3 has 15 residues. CDR1 SGHKS and CDR2 YYEKEE come from the germline V gene (reference sequence). Trimming cost V 4 bases and J 0 bases, with 11 bases left between them. CDR3 DNA: TGTGCCAGCAGCCCAACTCCCGGTAGCAATCAGCCCCAGCATTTT. Encoded protein: CASSPTPGSNQPQHF.

The chain uses TRBV6-5 and TRBJ1-6; 7 nucleotides align to TRBD1. The ends lost 5 bases at V and 10 bases at J; junction bases unmatched: 11. The CDR3 is made up of 15 amino acids. The germline V gene encodes CDR1 MNHEY and CDR2 SVGAGI. CDR3 coding DNA: TGTGCCAGCAGTCCCTGGACAGGCCAAGCGTCACCCCTCCACTTT. Protein: CASSPWTGQASPLHF.

This chain uses TRBV30 with TRBJ2-3, with 9 bases aligning to TRBD2. CDR1 is GTSNPN, CDR2 SVGIG, per germline (reference sequence). V was pared by 3 bases and J by 6 bases, with 7 bases of the junction left unmatched. The CDR3 contains 14 residues. CDR3 loop: CAWSTAGGGDTQYF. In DNA form, the CDR3 reads TGTGCCTGGAGCACAGCGGGGGGCGGTGATACGCAGTATTTT.

This clone was observed once. V gene TRBV30 combines with J gene TRBJ1-5; D perhaps matches TRBD1 (5 bases). The CDR3 is 18 residues long. Trimming stripped 2 bases from V and 6 bases from J, with 26 bases between. Germline V gene lookup returns CDR1 GTSNPN and CDR2 SVGIG (reference sequence). This chain's CDR3 is CAWSPRAWRGVLGQPQHF. The CDR3 region has the DNA TGTGCCTGGAGTCCTCGGGCCTGGAGGGGCGTCCTCGGTCAGCCCCAGCATTTT.